Sequencing of this T cell receptor beta chain was carried out in a study of blood T cell repertoires in COVID-19. Across the study: PBMCs, B-cell-depleted T cells, or T cells provided the cDNA or gDNA that made up the material.

This clone is a singleton in its sample. Looked up from germline, CDR1 is GTSNPN and CDR2 is SVGIG (reference sequence). V trimming: 2 bases; J trimming: 7 bases; junction bases outside the gene matches: 5. CDR3 size: 14 residues. All enrollees were about 18 to 89 years old and from fewer than 25 US areas. Authors' analysis steps: By means of reference gene primer amplification, nucleated cell counts were estimated. Using immunoSEQ multiplex PCR, the repertoire was profiled, and TCRdb retains in-frame clones only, with some absent. V, J and clone size were drawn from that table, and D and trimming were deduced from the DNA. The table includes about 160,000 clones, 70% to 90% detected once.

Sequenced material: PBMCs or T cells enriched from blood (not recorded which). The source is a woman in her forties or fifties who had recovered from COVID-19. V usage is TRBV30 and J usage is TRBJ2-5, with 12 bases aligning to TRBD2. CDR3 DNA: TGTGCCTGGAGTCCGCTAGCGGGGGGGAGGACCCAGTACTTC. It specifies CAWSPLAGGRTQYF.